This T cell receptor (beta chain) emerged from a study of T cells in Graves' hyperthyroidism and ophthalmopathy. Study-level points and caveats: Blood held most thyroid clonotypes expanded above 0.001 frequency.

A word on this clonotype: The antigen is not known. A read error may explain this, as a much larger clone is one base away.

RNA transcripts gave rise to amplified TCR beta CDR3 regions. The HTBI primer set drove a first-round RT-PCR of the TCR CDR3. MiXCR was run by TCRdb on the multiplex PCR reads, yielding one entry per CDR3 protein. The sample has about 360,000 distinct CDR3 sequences; roughly an eighth are singletons. There are 14 residues in the CDR3. Germline V gene sequence: CDR1 LGHDT, CDR2 YNNKEL (reference sequence). V was shortened by 0 bases and J by 9 bases, with 11 bases between the two germline ends. The study based diagnoses on clinical symptoms, serum thyroxine and TRAb, thyroid ultrasound and orbital computed tomography.

What was sequenced was blood. V gene TRBV3-1 combines with J gene TRBJ2-2, with D tentatively TRBD2 (5 bases). The TCR sequence derives from a woman under 30 with Graves' hyperthyroidism. The CDR3 spells CASSQEGGNRELFF. The CDR3 nucleotides read TGTGCCAGCAGCCAAGAAGGAGGTAATCGGGAGCTGTTTTTT.